This T cell receptor beta chain is drawn from a study of blood T cell repertoires in COVID-19. Seattle cases were enrolled at active infection and followed longitudinally. Data came from immunoSEQ multiplex PCR; TCRdb stores just in-frame clones and leaves some out. Here the sample spans roughly 120,000 clones, around 74% being singletons. The sequenced sample was peripheral blood. This clonotype was obtained from a man of 80 years or more with COVID-19, enrolled during active disease.

The CDR3, as DNA: TGCGCCAGCAGCAGAGGAGCGCTGAGCTCCTACAATGAGCAGTTCTTC. Amino acid sequence: CASSRGALSSYNEQFF. The V call is TRBV5-1, the J call TRBJ2-1; D not resolved. CDR1 SGHRS and CDR2 YFSETQ come from the germline V gene. The germline V and J ends were trimmed by 4 bases and 0 bases, with 14 bases remaining between them. This CDR3 is built from 16 residues.